The T cell receptor beta chain described here comes from a study of technical replicates of blood from a few donors (dated by TCRdb to 2016 to 2017). Regarding this clone: Its antigen is still unknown. No base quality information exists; no much larger clone differs at one position.

Library generation was performed with the immunoSEQ multiplex PCR assay. The source is immuneACCESS, and TCRdb retained only in-frame sequences with V and J called. Part of the clones is not carried over; for the studies checked, unresolved V genes explain less than half of this, and the remainder is unexplained. The sample includes over 60,000 clones, with around 92% observed a single time. The ten largest clonotypes hold around 5.1% of the sample. From the germline V gene (reference sequence), CDR1 is SGHNT and CDR2 is YYREEE. V loses 4 bases of germline sequence and J loses 1 base, and the interval between the two ends is 15 bases. Measured from the cysteine to the phenylalanine, the CDR3 is 16 residues long. Only the CDR3 part of the read is kept: 48 bases, read in frame from the first base.

The receptor was derived from a human donor in good health. Some clones in this sample may be carry-over from other donors' samples. Specimen: PBMCs. The chain is made from TRBV5-4 and TRBJ1-5; tentative D gene TRBD1, with 5 bases matching. The nucleotides are TGTGCCAGCAGCCATGGGGGAGGGTCGAGCAATCAGCCCCAGCATTTT. This sequence encodes CASSHGGGSSNQPQHF.